A single sample gave rise to the 27 T cell receptor beta chains below, sequenced in a study of shared clonotypes between healthy human individuals. The table came from immunoSEQ multiplex PCR; TCRdb's copy has only in-frame clones and leaves some out. The profile shows roughly 570,000 clones, 95% to 98% of them singletons. Cells designated naive CD8 were CD45RO-negative and were positively selected for CCR7, with terminally differentiated effector memory CD45RA+ cells excluded. Sequencing was performed on naive CD8+ T cells sorted from blood. These receptors all come from a man between 25 and 39 years old in good health.

In its sample, this clone was seen once. This CDR3 is also generated by other DNA sequences in the sample. The rearrangement joins TRBV7-9 to TRBJ2-1, with TRBD2 matching 11 bases. The CDR3 consists of 16 residues. The V segment lost 5 bases and the J segment 0 bases; nucleotides outside the gene matches: 3. The germline V gene encodes CDR1 SEHNR and CDR2 FQNEAQ (reference sequence). CDR3 coding DNA: TGTGCCAGCAGCCCCACTAGCGGGAGCTCCTACAATGAGCAGTTCTTC. Protein sequence: CASSPTSGSSYNEQFF.

The V and J genes are TRBV11-2 and TRBJ2-4; 8 bases align to TRBD1. This CDR3 is 16 amino acids long. Germline CDR1 and CDR2: SGHAT and FQNNGV. The V gene end was trimmed by 4 bases and the J gene end by 0 bases; junction bases not matched to a gene: 5. This chain's CDR3 is CASSSYRGVAKNIQYF. The CDR3 bases are TGTGCCAGCAGCTCGTACAGGGGGGTAGCCAAAAACATTCAGTACTTC.

In its sample, this clone was seen once. The chain uses TRBV18 and TRBJ2-1; 11 bases are a match to TRBD2. Germline V gene lookup returns CDR1 KGHSH and CDR2 LQKENI. V shed 3 bases and J 3 bases; nucleotides not matched to a gene: 4. The length of the CDR3 is 16 residues. CDR3 nucleotides: TGTGCCAGCTCACCGGGAACTAGCGGGAGCTACAATGAGCAGTTCTTC. Its translation is CASSPGTSGSYNEQFF.

This chain uses TRBV7-9 with TRBJ1-1, with D possibly matching TRBD1 (6 bases). The CDR3 is made up of 13 amino acids. With 5 bases removed from V and 10 bases from J, the gap between germline ends came to 17 bases. Looked up from germline, CDR1 is SEHNR and CDR2 is FQNEAQ (reference sequence). CDR3 sequence reads: CASSPPTGHGAFF. As DNA, the CDR3 is TGTGCCAGCAGCCCGCCCACGGGACATGGAGCTTTCTTT.

The gene calls are TRBV6-1 and TRBJ1-5, with D unresolved. This CDR3 comprises 13 residues. Germline lookup yields CDR1 MNHNS and CDR2 SASEGT. V was clipped by 7 bases and J by 6 bases, with 13 bases between them. Here the CDR3 reads CASILALGQPQHF. CDR3 in DNA: TGTGCCAGCATCCTGGCCCTTGGTCAGCCCCAGCATTTT.

The gene calls are TRBV28 and TRBJ2-6; TRBD2 aligns across 13 bases. With V trimmed by 6 bases and J by 3 bases, 8 bases remained unmatched. CDR1 MDHEN and CDR2 SYDVKM come from the germline V gene. CDR3 length equals 18 residues. CDR3: CASSKTSGRPDGANVLTF. The CDR3 coding sequence is TGTGCCAGCAGCAAGACTAGCGGGAGGCCGGATGGGGCCAACGTCCTGACTTTC.

The rearrangement joins TRBV6-1 to TRBJ1-1; maybe TRBD1 (5 bases). The germline V gene encodes CDR1 MNHNS and CDR2 SASEGT. The germline V and J ends were trimmed by 6 bases and 0 bases, with 11 bases remaining between them. The CDR3 is made up of 14 amino acids. The CDR3 is CASRDIGVNTEAFF. The CDR3 DNA reads as TGTGCCAGCAGGGACATTGGGGTGAACACTGAAGCTTTCTTT.

The chain employs TRBV28 and TRBJ2-3, with D unclear. The CDR3 extends over 12 amino acids. V gave up 2 bases and J gave up 2 bases, with 2 bases separating them. The V gene's germline CDR1 is MDHEN and CDR2 SYDVKM. The CDR3 here is CASSLVTDTQYF. The CDR3 nucleotides read TGTGCCAGCAGTTTAGTCACAGATACGCAGTATTTT.

The rearrangement links TRBV7-2 to TRBJ2-3, with 11 bases fitting TRBD2. The germline V gene has CDR1 SGHTA and CDR2 FQGNSA. This CDR3 has 17 residues. V lost 7 bases to trimming and J lost 2 bases; unmatched junction nucleotides: 11. In DNA, the CDR3 is TGTGCCAGCACCCTAGAGACTAGCGGGGCGATCACAGATACGCAGTATTTT. Translating gives CASTLETSGAITDTQYF. Combining the CDR3 with reference TRBV7-2 and TRBJ2-3 gives the whole variable domain GAGVSQSPSNKVTEKGKDVELRCDPISGHTALYWYRQSLGQGLEFLIYFQGNSAPDKSGLPSDRFSAERTGGSVSTLTIQRTQQEDSAVYLCASTLETSGAITDTQYFGPGTRLTVL.

The genes are TRBV7-8 and TRBJ2-7; 7 positions match TRBD2. The CDR3 has 19 residues. Unmatched junction bases numbered 17, after V lost 1 base and J lost 2 bases. Germline-derived CDR1 and CDR2 are SGHVS and FQNEAQ. CDR3 residues: CASSLGPLAEKSWTYEQYF. CDR3 in DNA: TGTGCCAGCAGCTTAGGTCCGCTAGCGGAAAAAAGTTGGACCTACGAGCAGTACTTC.

V usage is TRBV6-1 and J usage is TRBJ2-1, with 10 nucleotides matching TRBD2. The length of the CDR3 is 15 residues. The germline V gene has CDR1 MNHNS and CDR2 SASEGT. The ends lost 4 bases at V and 7 bases at J; junction bases unmatched: 7. CDR3 sequence reads: CASSVPAGGYNEQFF. The CDR3 DNA reads TGTGCCAGCAGTGTTCCAGCGGGAGGGTATAATGAGCAGTTCTTC.

The V and J genes are TRBV5-1 and TRBJ2-2; D is unclear. Germline-derived CDR1 and CDR2 are SGHRS and YFSETQ. There are 12 residues in the CDR3. Trimming shortened V by 3 bases and J by 4 bases, and 4 bases separated the two germline ends. CDR3 bases: TGCGCCAGCAGCTCCTTCACCGGGGAGCTGTTTTTT. As protein: CASSSFTGELFF.

The genes are TRBV14 and TRBJ1-1; no definite D call. CDR1 is SGHDN and CDR2 is FVKESK in the germline V gene. Trimming stripped 0 bases from V and 3 bases from J, with 11 bases between. There are 15 residues in the CDR3. DNA for the CDR3: TGTGCCAGCAGCCAAGATCGGCATGCGGACACTGAAGCTTTCTTT. This codes for CASSQDRHADTEAFF.

The chain carries TRBV13 and TRBJ1-5; no clear D. Germline V gene sequence: CDR1 PRHDT, CDR2 FYEKMQ (reference sequence). The CDR3 is 13 residues long. Trimming pared 2 bases from V and 9 bases from J, leaving 11 bases between. The DNA of the CDR3 is TGTGCCAGCAGCTTACGCCCCGTGGGGCCCCAGCATTTT. It codes for CASSLRPVGPQHF. The full variable domain, its missing parts supplied by reference TRBV13 and TRBJ1-5, is AAGVIQSPRHLIKEKRETATLKCYPIPRHDTVYWYQQGPGQDPQFLISFYEKMQSDKGSIPDRFSAQQFSDYHSELNMSSLELGDSALYFCASSLRPVGPQHFGDGTRLSIL.

The J gene is TRBJ2-1, the V gene TRBV10-3; D is unclear. This CDR3 has 16 amino acids. V was trimmed by 3 bases and J by 3 bases, leaving 15 bases between them. The germline CDR1 and CDR2 sequences are ENHRY and SYGVKD. Here the CDR3 reads CAISDGSGSNYNEQFF. CDR3 sequence (DNA): TGTGCCATCAGTGATGGTTCCGGGTCTAACTACAATGAGCAGTTCTTC.

The rearrangement links TRBV5-1 to TRBJ1-1, with 10 bases aligning to TRBD1. CDR1 and CDR2 from the germline V gene are SGHRS and YFSETQ. The CDR3 is 17 residues long. The V and J ends lost 5 bases and 0 bases, in that order; junction bases with no gene match: 10. In DNA, the CDR3 is TGCGCCAGCAGGATGACCGGGACAGGGGTTATGAACACTGAAGCTTTCTTT. Amino acid sequence: CASRMTGTGVMNTEAFF.

The chain joins TRBV27 to TRBJ2-7, with D unresolved. CDR1 and CDR2 from the germline V gene are MNHEY and SMNVEV (reference sequence). The V gene lost 5 bases and the J gene lost 6 bases, with 11 bases spanning the gap. CDR3 length: 12 amino acids. CDR3: CASSPLYGEQYF. CDR3 in DNA: TGTGCCAGCAGTCCCCTCTATGGCGAGCAGTACTTC.

This clone was seen only once. The CDR3 sequence is CASSPTSDVGYEQYF. The CDR3 DNA sequence: TGTGCCAGCAGCCCCACTAGCGATGTGGGCTACGAGCAGTACTTC. The chain couples TRBV14 to TRBJ2-7; TRBD2 matches 7 bases. This CDR3 spans 15 amino acids. Germline V lookup: CDR1 SGHDN, CDR2 FVKESK. Losses at the gene ends were 4 bases for V and 3 bases for J; bases not matched to a gene: 9.

This sequence joins TRBV7-2 and TRBJ2-1; TRBD1 might be the D (5 bases). Trimming stripped 5 bases from V and 3 bases from J, with 11 bases between. Germline V lookup: CDR1 SGHTA, CDR2 FQGNSA. The length of the CDR3 is 14 residues. The CDR3 loop is CASSASDSYNEQFF. CDR3 coding DNA: TGTGCCAGCAGCGCCAGTGACAGCTACAATGAGCAGTTCTTC.

V gene TRBV2 combines with J gene TRBJ1-2; tentatively, D is TRBD1 (6 bases). The CDR3 is 17 amino acids. V lost 2 bases, J lost 4 bases, and 20 bases lay in between. The germline gives CDR1 SNHLY, CDR2 FYNNEI. CDR3: CASSEPPGQTWSYGYTF. The CDR3 DNA is TGTGCCAGCAGTGAACCTCCCGGACAGACATGGAGCTATGGCTACACCTTC.

This chain joins TRBV15 and TRBJ2-1; tentatively, D is TRBD2 (6 bases). There are 17 residues in the CDR3. V was clipped by 1 base and J by 6 bases, with 19 bases between them. CDR1 is LNHNV, CDR2 YYDKDF, per germline (reference sequence). CDR3 nucleotide sequence: TGTGCCACCAGCAGAGTGGGGCAGGACTACGGGGGCAATGAGCAGTTCTTC. It codes for CATSRVGQDYGGNEQFF. Variable domain in full (rest from reference TRBV15 and TRBJ2-1): DAMVIQNPRYQVTQFGKPVTLSCSQTLNHNVMYWYQQKSSQAPKLLFHYYDKDFNNEADTPDNFQSRRPNTSFCFLDIRSPGLGDTAMYLCATSRVGQDYGGNEQFFGPGTRLTVL.

The J gene is TRBJ2-1, the V gene TRBV15; possible D gene TRBD1, 6 bases. V lost 7 bases to trimming and J lost 0 bases, with 10 bases between them. The CDR3 extends over 14 amino acids. CDR1 is LNHNV, CDR2 YYDKDF, per germline (reference sequence). The CDR3 sequence is CATKAGASYNEQFF. DNA of the CDR3: TGTGCCACCAAGGCAGGGGCCTCCTACAATGAGCAGTTCTTC.

The rearrangement links TRBV27 to TRBJ2-7, with no clear D. This CDR3 is built from 12 residues. CDR1 and CDR2 (germline): MNHEY, SMNVEV (reference sequence). V lost 10 bases and J 1 base, leaving 11 bases between the germline ends. The CDR3 bases are TGTGCCACCGGACGAGGATCCTACGAGCAGTACTTC. Residues: CATGRGSYEQYF.

The rearrangement joins TRBV5-1 to TRBJ1-3; D is undetermined. The germline V and J ends were trimmed by 2 bases and 2 bases, with 8 bases remaining between them. The CDR3 has 14 residues. The germline V gene has CDR1 SGHRS and CDR2 YFSETQ. CDR3 loop: CASSFGGPGNTIYF. DNA for the CDR3: TGCGCCAGCAGCTTTGGAGGGCCTGGAAACACCATATATTTT.

The rearrangement uses TRBV29-1 and TRBJ2-1, with TRBD2 matching over 9 bases. The germline V gene encodes CDR1 SQVTM and CDR2 ANQGSEA. CDR3 length: 15 amino acids. Trimming took 6 bases from V and 4 from J; bases not matched to a gene: 10. The CDR3 reads CSVEGLAGKYNEQFF. In DNA, the CDR3 is TGCAGCGTCGAGGGGCTAGCGGGAAAGTACAATGAGCAGTTCTTC.

This chain links TRBV7-9 with TRBJ2-1; 8 bases are shared with TRBD2. CDR3 size: 15 residues. The V segment lost 2 bases and the J segment 8 bases; nucleotides outside the gene matches: 8. CDR1 is SEHNR, CDR2 FQNEAQ, per germline (reference sequence). The CDR3 region has the DNA TGTGCCAGCAGCTTAAGCGGGAGTAAAGTTGATGAGCAGTTCTTC. This codes for CASSLSGSKVDEQFF.

V and J are TRBV5-1 and TRBJ2-1, with 7 bases identical to TRBD2. CDR3 length: 15 amino acids. The germline gives CDR1 SGHRS, CDR2 YFSETQ. V lost 4 bases, J lost 2 bases, and 6 bases stayed unmatched. CDR3 amino acids: CASSPSGAPYNEQFF. The CDR3 DNA reads TGCGCCAGCAGCCCAAGCGGGGCCCCCTACAATGAGCAGTTCTTC.